The 28 T cell receptor beta chains in this list originate from one sample, sequenced in a study of blood T cell repertoires in COVID-19. Sequenced by immunoSEQ multiplex PCR; TCRdb stores in-frame clones only, minus some. Seen here are almost 200,000 clones, about 76% observed once, and the top ten hold around 6%. The specimen was peripheral blood. The source of these receptors is a woman aged 40 to 50 with COVID-19, enrolled during active disease.

The chain has TRBV9 and TRBJ2-1; D call uncertain. The CDR3 extends over 15 amino acids. Trimming pared 2 bases from V and 5 bases from J, leaving 14 bases between. The germline V gene encodes CDR1 SGDLS and CDR2 YYNGEE. CDR3 in DNA: TGTGCCAGCAGCGTGTGGCAGGCCAATAACAATGAGCAGTTCTTC. It encodes CASSVWQANNNEQFF.

The chain carries TRBV27 and TRBJ1-2, with D possibly matching TRBD1 (5 bases). CDR3 length: 15 residues. Trimming pared 0 bases from V and 8 bases from J, leaving 16 bases between. CDR1 and CDR2 from the germline V gene are MNHEY and SMNVEV (reference sequence). CDR3 coding DNA: TGTGCCAGCAGTTTATCGGGGCCAGGTTCACGCGGCTACACCTTC. This translates into CASSLSGPGSRGYTF.

The chain uses TRBV7-3 and TRBJ1-1; D ambiguous. Trimming pared 2 bases from V and 1 base from J, leaving 5 bases between. This CDR3 comprises 13 residues. Germline assignment: CDR1 SGHTA and CDR2 FQGTGA. Written as DNA, the CDR3 is TGTGCCAGCAGCTTATACGGGAACACTGAAGCTTTCTTT. Translation gives CASSLYGNTEAFF.

This sequence joins TRBV24-1 and TRBJ2-1, with TRBD2 as a possible D gene (6 bases). The CDR3 has 17 residues. CDR1 and CDR2 from the germline V gene are KGHDR and SFDVKD. The V and J ends lost 4 bases and 0 bases respectively, with 15 bases between them. The CDR3 DNA reads TGTGCCACCAGTGACTCCCGCCCGACTAGCTCCTACAATGAGCAGTTCTTC. Residues: CATSDSRPTSSYNEQFF.

This chain uses TRBV15 with TRBJ2-5, with TRBD2 matching over 7 bases. CDR1 is LNHNV and CDR2 is YYDKDF in the germline V gene (reference sequence). The V segment lost 3 bases and the J segment 2 bases; nucleotides outside the gene matches: 6. The CDR3 has 15 residues. CDR3 sequence reads: CATSRPGRQQETQYF. The CDR3 nucleotides read TGTGCCACCAGCAGGCCCGGGAGGCAGCAAGAGACCCAGTACTTC.

The chain recombines TRBV29-1 with TRBJ1-2, with 7 positions matching TRBD1. Germline assignment: CDR1 SQVTM and CDR2 ANQGSEA. V was pared by 4 bases and J by 6 bases, with 8 bases of the junction left unmatched. There are 13 residues in the CDR3. The CDR3 nucleotides are TGCAGCGTTGGTGAACAGGGGAGCGATGGCTACACCTTC. Protein sequence: CSVGEQGSDGYTF.

This chain uses TRBV10-3 with TRBJ1-1; possible D gene TRBD1, 5 bases. CDR1 and CDR2 from the germline V gene are ENHRY and SYGVKD. V was trimmed by 5 bases and J by 6 bases, leaving 22 bases between them. CDR3 size: 16 residues. The CDR3 region has the DNA TGTGCCATCAGTACATATTCGCGGGGGGTCCATGCTGAAGCTTTCTTT. This codes for CAISTYSRGVHAEAFF.

V is TRBV27 and J is TRBJ2-1; 8 bases are shared with TRBD1. Germline V gene data show CDR1 as MNHEY and CDR2 as SMNVEV (reference sequence). This CDR3 is 19 amino acids long. V dropped 3 bases and J dropped 6; count of bases not matched to a gene: 19. The CDR3 DNA is TGTGCCAGCAGTTTTGGCGCGACAGGGGTATTAGGCGGGATCAATGAGCAGTTCTTC. Amino acid sequence: CASSFGATGVLGGINEQFF.

This clone was detected a few times. The CDR3 region is CAWSHGTYEQYF. CDR3 in DNA: TGTGCCTGGAGTCACGGGACCTACGAGCAGTACTTC. The chain combines TRBV30 with TRBJ2-7; TRBD2 is a possible D gene (5 bases). Germline V gene lookup returns CDR1 GTSNPN and CDR2 SVGIG (reference sequence). CDR3 length equals 12 residues. Trimming pared 2 bases from V and 2 bases from J, leaving 7 bases between.

V and J are TRBV5-1 and TRBJ2-1; 9 bases are a match to TRBD1. Germline CDR1 reads SGHRS; CDR2 reads YFSETQ. The CDR3 totals 15 residues. Germline trimming cut 4 bases from V and 3 bases from J; bases unmatched to any gene: 5. The CDR3 loop is CASSVTGGVYNEQFF. Written as DNA, the CDR3 is TGCGCCAGCAGCGTAACAGGGGGCGTCTACAATGAGCAGTTCTTC.

The CDR3 DNA reads as TGTGCCAGTAGACGGACAGGGGTGATTTCGGCCGGGGAGCTGTTTTTT. The encoded protein is CASRRTGVISAGELFF. The gene calls are TRBV19 and TRBJ2-2; 9 nucleotides agree with TRBD1. Germline V lookup: CDR1 LNHDA, CDR2 SQIVND (reference sequence). V was clipped by 6 bases and J by 6 bases; unmatched bases: 11. The CDR3 has 16 amino acids.

The gene calls are TRBV7-2 and TRBJ2-3; 9 nucleotides align to TRBD1. Per the germline V gene, CDR1 is SGHTA and CDR2 is FQGNSA. Trimming removed 1 base from V and 5 bases from J; junction bases left unmatched: 4. CDR3 size: 15 residues. The CDR3 DNA follows: TGTGCCAGCAGCTTAGACAGGGGGCGCAGAGATACGCAGTATTTT. Translation: CASSLDRGRRDTQYF.

The chain has TRBV10-1 and TRBJ1-1; D perhaps matches TRBD1 (6 bases). The germline gives CDR1 WNHNN, CDR2 SYGVQD (reference sequence). The CDR3 is made up of 12 amino acids. Trimming left V 6 bases short and J 5 bases short, with 10 bases between. This CDR3 is CASSRGGTEAFF. CDR3 DNA: TGCGCCAGCAGCAGGGGTGGAACTGAAGCTTTCTTT.

The sample holds one count of this clone. This chain connects TRBV7-3 to TRBJ2-7, with D perhaps TRBD2 (5 bases). Trimming cost V 5 bases and J 7 bases, with 15 bases left between them. CDR1 is SGHTA, CDR2 FQGTGA, per germline. The CDR3 extends over 13 amino acids. The CDR3 nucleotides are TGTGCCAGCAGCCCCCAAACTTCGGGGGAGCAGTACTTC. This sequence encodes CASSPQTSGEQYF.

This chain uses TRBV2 with TRBJ2-6; D perhaps matches TRBD1 (6 bases). Trimming took 7 bases from V and 4 from J, leaving 11 bases between them. Germline lookup yields CDR1 SNHLY and CDR2 FYNNEI. The CDR3 extends over 14 amino acids. For the CDR3, the DNA is TGTGCCAGCACCTCAGGGGCCGGGGCCAACGTCCTGACTTTC. Protein sequence: CASTSGAGANVLTF.

The CDR3: CASAGAGRSSNQPQHF. Written as DNA, the CDR3 is TGTGCCAGCGCGGGGGCGGGCAGGTCTTCGAATCAGCCCCAGCATTTT. The gene calls are TRBV7-8 and TRBJ1-5; tentatively, D is TRBD1 (6 bases). The CDR3 runs to 16 residues. CDR1 and CDR2 from the germline V gene are SGHVS and FQNEAQ. Trimming pared 8 bases from V and 4 bases from J, leaving 21 bases between. Combining the CDR3 with reference TRBV7-8 and TRBJ1-5 gives the whole variable domain GAGVSQSPRYKVAKRGQDVALRCDPISGHVSLFWYQQALGQGPEFLTYFQNEAQLDKSGLPSDRFFAERPEGSVSTLKIQRTQQEDSAVYLCASAGAGRSSNQPQHFGDGTRLSIL.

This chain uses TRBV10-2 with TRBJ1-6; maybe TRBD1 (5 bases). Trimming removed 4 bases at V and 6 bases at J, with 13 bases between. This CDR3 is built from 15 residues. The germline V gene has CDR1 WSHSY and CDR2 SAAADI. CDR3 nucleotide sequence: TGCGCCAGCAGTGTGGGGCAGCAGCTTAATTCACCCCTCCACTTT. Its translation: CASSVGQQLNSPLHF.

This clone was observed once. The chain couples TRBV5-1 to TRBJ1-1; D is possibly TRBD1 (5 bases). The V gene's germline CDR1 is SGHRS and CDR2 YFSETQ. CDR3 size: 13 residues. The germline V and J ends were trimmed by 7 bases and 4 bases, with 14 bases remaining between them. In DNA, the CDR3 is TGCGCCAGCGAAAGTGGGCAGGGCACTGAAGCTTTCTTT. Its translation: CASESGQGTEAFF.

The chain combines TRBV30 with TRBJ1-5; D gene ambiguous. Germline assignment: CDR1 GTSNPN and CDR2 SVGIG (reference sequence). The V end was cut by 7 bases, the J end by 7 bases, with 17 bases between. The CDR3 consists of 13 residues. The CDR3 protein is CAFNKLAGQPQHF. The CDR3 DNA reads TGTGCCTTCAATAAATTAGCGGGCCAGCCCCAGCATTTT.

This chain links TRBV19 with TRBJ2-3; D gene uncertain. Germline CDR1 LNHDA, CDR2 SQIVND (reference sequence). Trimming removed 3 bases at V and 2 bases at J, with 9 bases between. The CDR3 length is 14 residues. This chain's CDR3 is CASSIDTATDTQYF. The CDR3 nucleotides are TGTGCCAGTAGTATCGACACGGCCACAGATACGCAGTATTTT.

The chain recombines TRBV11-2 with TRBJ2-7; TRBD2 might be the D (5 bases). CDR1 and CDR2 (germline): SGHAT, FQNNGV. V was clipped by 0 bases and J by 4 bases, with 13 bases between them. The CDR3 spans 15 residues. As DNA, the CDR3 is TGTGCCAGCAGCTTAGAGGCAGGAGGAGCATACGAGCAGTACTTC. Its protein is CASSLEAGGAYEQYF.

The chain has TRBV18 and TRBJ1-1; D gene uncertain. V was cut by 0 bases and J by 2 bases, with 10 bases left in between. The length of the CDR3 is 15 residues. CDR1 is KGHSH, CDR2 LQKENI, per germline. The CDR3 region has the DNA TGTGCCAGCTCACCACCACGGAGCGAAAACACTGAAGCTTTCTTT. Its translation: CASSPPRSENTEAFF.

This chain uses TRBV6-5 with TRBJ2-5, with D possibly TRBD2 on 5 matching bases. The CDR3 totals 13 residues. CDR1 and CDR2 from the germline V gene are MNHEY and SVGAGI. V lost 7 bases and J lost 3, with 12 bases in between. CDR3 residues: CASTVRGKETQYF. In DNA, the CDR3 is TGTGCCAGCACAGTTCGGGGAAAAGAGACCCAGTACTTC.

The chain uses TRBV10-3 and TRBJ1-2; no clear D. CDR3 length equals 13 residues. CDR1 ENHRY and CDR2 SYGVKD come from the germline V gene. V shed 6 bases and J shed 0 bases, with 8 bases lying between them. The CDR3 sequence is CAIRAGANYGYTF. Here the CDR3 DNA reads TGTGCCATCAGGGCCGGGGCTAACTATGGCTACACCTTC.

The V gene is TRBV27, the J gene TRBJ1-5, with no clear D. Germline-derived CDR1 and CDR2 are MNHEY and SMNVEV (reference sequence). V lost 0 bases to trimming and J lost 0 bases, with 12 bases between them. The CDR3 is 17 residues long. The CDR3 DNA follows: TGTGCCAGCAGTTTATCAGGTGGAGTATATAGCAATCAGCCCCAGCATTTT. Amino acid sequence: CASSLSGGVYSNQPQHF.

This clone was seen only once. V is TRBV6-5 and J is TRBJ1-5; tentatively, D is TRBD1 (6 bases). The CDR3 has 14 residues. Germline CDR1 MNHEY, CDR2 SVGAGI. The V end was cut by 7 bases, the J end by 4 bases, with 14 bases between. The DNA of the CDR3 is TGTGCCAGCACCCAGGGGCCCGGGAATCAGCCCCAGCATTTT. It is translated as CASTQGPGNQPQHF.

This clone appeared a single time. V usage is TRBV6-6 and J usage is TRBJ2-1, with 7 positions matching TRBD2. V gave up 4 bases and J gave up 8 bases; unmatched junction bases: 8. The CDR3 runs 14 residues. Germline CDR1 MNHNY, CDR2 SVGAGI (reference sequence). CDR3 protein: CASSLRVAGHEQFF. As DNA, the CDR3 is TGTGCCAGCAGTTTGAGGGTAGCGGGCCATGAGCAGTTCTTC.

This chain links TRBV10-3 with TRBJ2-1; TRBD2 agrees at 8 bases. V shed 0 bases, J shed 7 bases, and the junction held 8 bases outside the gene matches. CDR1 is ENHRY, CDR2 SYGVKD, per germline. The CDR3 is made up of 16 amino acids. DNA for the CDR3: TGTGCCATCAGTGAGTCGCTCAGCGGGAGTATTAATGAGCAGTTCTTC. This codes for CAISESLSGSINEQFF.